The rows below give T cell receptor beta chains drawn from one sample of a study of graft-versus-host responses after intestinal transplantation. TCRdb keeps only in-frame clones here, not all; method: immunoSEQ multiplex PCR. The sample has about 82,000 clones, 90% to 95% seen once. What these receptors recognize is not known. This specimen consisted of unstimulated CD4+ T cells sorted from spleen or lymph node cells, obtained before intestinal transplant. Receptors originate from a human donor who received an intestinal transplant. The CDR3 runs from the conserved cysteine through the conserved F or W. A D gene is named only where the DNA matches it firmly. The size of a clone is reported for some rows only, either as once, few or many, or as a class for expanded clones.

d_call,j_call,clone_size,v_call,cdr3_nt,cdr3_aa
TRBD1,TRBJ2-7,-,TRBV7-9,TGTGCCAGCAGCCCCGCTGGGGACAGGTACGAGCAGTACTTC,CASSPAGDRYEQYF
-,TRBJ1-5,-,TRBV2,TGTGCCAGCAGACCCGGGACACTTTATAATCAGCCCCAGCATTTT,CASRPGTLYNQPQHF
-,TRBJ1-1,-,TRBV18,TGTGCCAGCTCACCAGGCAGGGATGAAGCTTTCTTT,CASSPGRDEAFF
-,TRBJ1-1,-,TRBV5-6,TGTGCCAGCAGCTCTCCGTACACTGAAGCTTTCTTT,CASSSPYTEAFF
TRBD1,TRBJ1-1,-,TRBV6-1,TGTGCCAGCAGTCGGGACAGGGGGAACACTGAAGCTTTCTTT,CASSRDRGNTEAFF
TRBD1,TRBJ1-2,-,TRBV10-2,TGCGCCAGCAGTGCAGGACAGGGGGGAACGTCGGCGGTTGTCTATGGCTACACCTTC,CASSAGQGGTSAVVYGYTF
TRBD2,TRBJ2-7,-,TRBV7-9,TGTGCCAGCAGCTTAGCGAGTAGCCCTAGCGGGATATACGAGCAGTACTTC,CASSLASSPSGIYEQYF
TRBD2,TRBJ2-7,-,TRBV7-9,TGTGCCAGCAGCTTAAAGAGCGGGGTATACGAGCAGTACTTC,CASSLKSGVYEQYF
TRBD1,TRBJ1-1,-,TRBV7-2,TGTGCCAGCAGCCTAAAAGGGACAGGAGCTGAAGCTTTCTTT,CASSLKGTGAEAFF
-,TRBJ2-5,-,TRBV7-2,TGTGCCAGCAGCCTAAAAGAGACCCAGTACTTC,CASSLKETQYF
-,TRBJ1-2,-,TRBV4-2,TGTGCCAGCAGCCAAGAGGGTCAGGGTATCCTCTATGGCTACACCTTC,CASSQEGQGILYGYTF
-,TRBJ1-5,-,TRBV19,TGTGCCAGTAGTATTAGGGGTGCCCAGCCCCAGCATTTT,CASSIRGAQPQHF
-,TRBJ1-1,-,TRBV18,TGTGCCAGCTCACCACTGGACAGAGGGTCTGAAGCTTTCTTT,CASSPLDRGSEAFF
-,TRBJ1-1,-,TRBV18,TGTGCCAGCTCACCACCGTTCGGCAGGGAATATGAGACTGAAGCTTTCTTT,CASSPPFGREYETEAFF
-,TRBJ1-3,few,TRBV2,TGTGCCAGCAGTCTTTACTCTGGAAACACCATATATTTT,CASSLYSGNTIYF
-,TRBJ2-5,-,TRBV7-9,TGTGCCAGCAGCTGGGGGGTGATGGAGACCCAGTACTTC,CASSWGVMETQYF
-,TRBJ2-7,-,TRBV20-1,TGCAGTGCTAGCAAGTTAGACGAGCAGTACTTC,CSASKLDEQYF
TRBD1,TRBJ2-7,-,TRBV19,TGTGCCAGTAGTGGCGGACAGGGCAACTCCTACGAGCAGTACTTC,CASSGGQGNSYEQYF
-,TRBJ1-4,once,TRBV9,TGTGCCAGCAGCGTGGACAGAGCTAATGAAAAACTGTTTTTT,CASSVDRANEKLFF
-,TRBJ2-3,-,TRBV9,TGTGCCAGCAGCACACGCACAGATACGCAGTATTTT,CASSTRTDTQYF
-,TRBJ2-3,-,TRBV7-2,TGTGCCAGCAGCTTAAGCCGATTCGATACGCAGTATTTT,CASSLSRFDTQYF
TRBD2,TRBJ2-1,-,TRBV7-7,TGTGCCAGCAGCCCCTCGGCTAGCGGGTACTCTAACGATCGGGTTTACAATGAGCAGTTCTTC,CASSPSASGYSNDRVYNEQFF
-,TRBJ2-3,-,TRBV4-3,TGCGCCAGCAGCCAAGACGGGGCCAGGGGTTACACAGATACGCAGTATTTT,CASSQDGARGYTDTQYF
TRBD1,TRBJ2-1,once,TRBV7-2,TGTGCCAGCAGCTTTTCCATGAGCGGGACAGGGGGCTATGGGTTCTTC,CASSFSMSGTGGYGFF
TRBD2,TRBJ2-1,once,TRBV7-8,TGTGCCAGCAGCTTAGAAAAGCGGGGGGCAAGTATTGAGCAGTTCTTC,CASSLEKRGASIEQFF
-,TRBJ2-7,-,TRBV6-5,TGTGCCAGCAGTTACGGCGGTGCGCCGAGCTCCTACGAGCAGTACTTC,CASSYGGAPSSYEQYF
TRBD1,TRBJ1-6,few,TRBV6-1,TGTGCCAGCAGGGTGACAGGGGATAATTCACCCCTCCACTTT,CASRVTGDNSPLHF
TRBD1,TRBJ2-7,-,TRBV2,TGTGCCAGCAGCCCGAGGGGGCAGGGATGGAAGTCCTACGAGCAGTACTTC,CASSPRGQGWKSYEQYF
TRBD1,TRBJ1-2,-,TRBV5-6,TGTGCCAGCAGCCCACCCGGACAGGGGAGCTATGGCTACACCTTC,CASSPPGQGSYGYTF
-,TRBJ1-2,-,TRBV5-4,TGTGCCAGCAGCTCCATCACAGTGGACTATGGCTACACCTTC,CASSSITVDYGYTF
-,TRBJ2-3,-,TRBV29-1,TGCAGCGTTAAAACCCAGGGAGATACGCAGTATTTT,CSVKTQGDTQYF
-,TRBJ1-1,once,TRBV28,TGTGCCAGCAGTTTTGGGGGCCCTAGCACTGAAGCTTTCTTT,CASSFGGPSTEAFF
-,TRBJ2-7,-,TRBV11-2,TGTGCCAGCAGCTTAGGATCAGGCTCCTACGAGCAGTACTTC,CASSLGSGSYEQYF
-,TRBJ1-3,-,TRBV18,TGTGCCAGCTCACGGAACAGGGTACGAACCGGAAACACCATATATTTT,CASSRNRVRTGNTIYF
TRBD1,TRBJ1-2,-,TRBV4-3,TGCGCCAGCAGCCAAGAGGGGGACAGGGGTGGGTATGGCTACACCTTC,CASSQEGDRGGYGYTF
-,TRBJ1-5,-,TRBV7-8,TGTGCCAGCAGCTTTGGGGGAGGGGATCAGCCCCAGCATTTT,CASSFGGGDQPQHF
TRBD2,TRBJ2-3,-,TRBV19,TGTGCCAGTAGCACGGCGGGACTAGCGGGGGTGGATACGCAGTATTTT,CASSTAGLAGVDTQYF
-,TRBJ2-1,-,TRBV4-3,TGCGCCAGCAGCCAAGATGCGCAGGGGCGGGTCGATGAGCAGTTCTTC,CASSQDAQGRVDEQFF
TRBD1,TRBJ2-3,-,TRBV6-1,TGTGCCAGCAGTGAGCGTCGGGACAGACGCACAGATACGCAGTATTTT,CASSERRDRRTDTQYF
-,TRBJ2-1,-,TRBV19,TGTGCCAGTAGTATCACAGGCCGAAATGAGCAGTTCTTC,CASSITGRNEQFF
TRBD1,TRBJ1-1,-,TRBV19,TGTGCCAGTAGTATATTAGGGGGCGAGCTAACCACTGAAGCTTTCTTT,CASSILGGELTTEAFF
TRBD1,TRBJ2-7,once,TRBV19,TGTGCCAGTAGTAGTGGGACAGGGGGCTACGAGCAGTACTTC,CASSSGTGGYEQYF
-,TRBJ2-7,-,TRBV4-3,TGCGCCAGCAGCCAAGAAACTGGACTAGAGCAGTACTTC,CASSQETGLEQYF
-,TRBJ2-5,-,TRBV5-1,TGCGCCAGCAGCTTGGGCCTGACTCTCCAGCAGACCCAGTACTTC,CASSLGLTLQQTQYF
TRBD2,TRBJ2-1,-,TRBV9,TGTGCCAGCAGCGTAGTACTAGCGGGCATGAATGAGCAGTTCTTC,CASSVVLAGMNEQFF
-,TRBJ1-6,-,TRBV9,TGTGCCAGCAGCGTAGATTACAGGGTGGAATCACCCCTCCACTTT,CASSVDYRVESPLHF
TRBD1,TRBJ2-1,-,TRBV7-2,TGTGCCAGCAGCCGGCGGACAGGAAGCTCCTACAATGAGCAGTTCTTC,CASSRRTGSSYNEQFF
TRBD1,TRBJ1-2,-,TRBV5-6,TGTGCCAGCAGCCCCCGTCCGGGACAGGGGGCCGGCTACACCTTC,CASSPRPGQGAGYTF
TRBD1,TRBJ1-4,-,TRBV5-1,TGCGCCAGCAGTCCTGGGACAGAAAATGAAAAACTGTTTTTT,CASSPGTENEKLFF
-,TRBJ1-2,-,TRBV27,TGTGCCAGCAGTTTAAACAGGGTATCCTATGGCTACACCTTC,CASSLNRVSYGYTF
TRBD1,TRBJ2-7,-,TRBV18,TGTGCCAGCTCACCGGGACAGGGGGCCTACGAGCAGTACTTC,CASSPGQGAYEQYF
-,TRBJ1-2,few,TRBV4-3,TGCGCCAGCAGCCAAGGGCAGGAGGCGGACTATGGCTACACCTTC,CASSQGQEADYGYTF
-,TRBJ1-5,-,TRBV9,TGTGCCAGCAGCCTCTCCGGGTTAGGCAATCAGCCCCAGCATTTT,CASSLSGLGNQPQHF
TRBD1,TRBJ1-2,-,TRBV19,TGTGCCAGTAGGGGACAGGGGGTCTATGGCTACACCTTC,CASRGQGVYGYTF
TRBD1,TRBJ2-2,-,TRBV5-1,TGCGCCAGCAGCTTGGCCGGGACAGCGAACACCGGGGAGCTGTTTTTT,CASSLAGTANTGELFF
TRBD1,TRBJ1-1,-,TRBV11-1,TGTGCCAGCAGCCCCTTCCCGGGACAGGGGACTGAAGCTTTCTTT,CASSPFPGQGTEAFF
-,TRBJ1-1,-,TRBV29-1,TGCAGCGTTGAGGTACAGAACACTGAAGCTTTCTTT,CSVEVQNTEAFF
TRBD1,TRBJ1-2,once,TRBV11-3,TGTGCCAGCAGCCTAGGGGGACAGTTTAGCTATGGCTACACCTTC,CASSLGGQFSYGYTF